This section outlines one TCR beta chain sequence together with its context. In the authors' methods: Amplification from reference gene primers served as the basis for estimated nucleated cell counts. Sequenced by immunoSEQ multiplex PCR; TCRdb stores in-frame clones only, minus some. The V and J calls and clone size come from that table; D and trimming were worked out from the DNA. The sample has around 110,000 clones, over 60% seen once. The CDR3 loop spans 12 amino acids. In germline, CDR1 is SNHLY, CDR2 FYNNEI. V shed 6 bases and J shed 0 bases, with 4 bases lying between them. The sample is drawn from a study of blood T cell repertoires in COVID-19.

This chain links TRBV2 with TRBJ2-3; no definite D call. Specimen: peripheral blood. This TCR derives from a man older than 75 with COVID-19, enrolled during active disease. The CDR3 nucleotides read TGTGCCAGCAGCAAAAGCACAGATACGCAGTATTTT. This codes for CASSKSTDTQYF.